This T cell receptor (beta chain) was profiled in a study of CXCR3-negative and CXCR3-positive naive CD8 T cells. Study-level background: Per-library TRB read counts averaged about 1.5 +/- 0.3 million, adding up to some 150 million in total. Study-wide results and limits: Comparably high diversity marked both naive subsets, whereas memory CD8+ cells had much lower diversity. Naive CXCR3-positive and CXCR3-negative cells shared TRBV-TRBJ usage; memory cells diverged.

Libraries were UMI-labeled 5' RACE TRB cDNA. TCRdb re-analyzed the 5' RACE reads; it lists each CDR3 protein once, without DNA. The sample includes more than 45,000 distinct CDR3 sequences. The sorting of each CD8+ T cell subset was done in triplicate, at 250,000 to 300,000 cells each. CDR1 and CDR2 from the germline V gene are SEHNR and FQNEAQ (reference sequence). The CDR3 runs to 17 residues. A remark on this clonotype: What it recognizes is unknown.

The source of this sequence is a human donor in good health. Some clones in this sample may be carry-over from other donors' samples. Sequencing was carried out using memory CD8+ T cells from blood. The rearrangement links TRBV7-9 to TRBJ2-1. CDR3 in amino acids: CASSSIRVWENYNEQFF.